These 4 T cell receptor beta chains originate from one sample sequenced in a study of post-analysis software for immune sequencing data. Their antigens are not known. TCR beta libraries were prepared from cDNA with unique molecular identifiers. TCRdb ran MiXCR on the PCR reads and lists one entry per CDR3 protein. Counted here are 750,000 to 950,000 distinct CDR3 sequences, roughly half occurring once; the ten biggest clones make up 4% to 5.5%. Study-level results: With TRBV5-6, TRBV5-1 and TRBV20-1 included, about 5 TRBV segments were more frequent in patients than in controls.

Sequencing used blood. These receptors were obtained from a girl aged 10 to 17 with multiple sclerosis.

This clonotype was recorded a few times. The chain couples TRBV29-1 to TRBJ1-5; D possibly corresponds to TRBD1 (5 bases). V was cut by 4 bases and J by 0 bases, with 7 bases left in between. The CDR3 loop spans 13 amino acids. Germline V lookup: CDR1 SQVTM, CDR2 ANQGSEA. CDR3 bases: TGCAGCGTTGGGCAGGGTAGCAATCAGCCCCAGCATTTT. Encoded protein: CSVGQGSNQPQHF.

The J gene is TRBJ2-7, the V gene TRBV5-1; 7 nucleotides agree with TRBD1. This CDR3 is built from 16 residues. The junction had 9 bases not matched to a gene; V was cut back by 3 bases and J by 0 bases. Germline values: CDR1 SGHRS, CDR2 YFSETQ. The CDR3 protein is CASSSNTGQSSYEQYF. Here the CDR3 DNA reads TGCGCCAGCAGCTCAAACACGGGACAGAGCTCCTACGAGCAGTACTTC.

The chain carries TRBV11-2 and TRBJ2-3; D gene uncertain. The germline V gene has CDR1 SGHAT and CDR2 FQNNGV. Deletions cut 4 bases from V and 2 bases from J, with 7 bases between. The CDR3 consists of 13 residues. The CDR3 spells CASSSTFTDTQYF. The CDR3 nucleotides read TGTGCCAGCAGCTCCACCTTCACAGATACGCAGTATTTT.

This clonotype was seen a handful of times. The chain couples TRBV12-3 or TRBV12-4 to TRBJ2-3; 8 bases map to TRBD1. The CDR3 has 14 amino acids. V dropped 6 bases and J dropped 4; count of bases not matched to a gene: 6. The CDR3 reads CASSRTGRADTQYF. The CDR3 DNA is TGTGCCAGCAGCCGGACAGGGCGCGCAGATACGCAGTATTTT.